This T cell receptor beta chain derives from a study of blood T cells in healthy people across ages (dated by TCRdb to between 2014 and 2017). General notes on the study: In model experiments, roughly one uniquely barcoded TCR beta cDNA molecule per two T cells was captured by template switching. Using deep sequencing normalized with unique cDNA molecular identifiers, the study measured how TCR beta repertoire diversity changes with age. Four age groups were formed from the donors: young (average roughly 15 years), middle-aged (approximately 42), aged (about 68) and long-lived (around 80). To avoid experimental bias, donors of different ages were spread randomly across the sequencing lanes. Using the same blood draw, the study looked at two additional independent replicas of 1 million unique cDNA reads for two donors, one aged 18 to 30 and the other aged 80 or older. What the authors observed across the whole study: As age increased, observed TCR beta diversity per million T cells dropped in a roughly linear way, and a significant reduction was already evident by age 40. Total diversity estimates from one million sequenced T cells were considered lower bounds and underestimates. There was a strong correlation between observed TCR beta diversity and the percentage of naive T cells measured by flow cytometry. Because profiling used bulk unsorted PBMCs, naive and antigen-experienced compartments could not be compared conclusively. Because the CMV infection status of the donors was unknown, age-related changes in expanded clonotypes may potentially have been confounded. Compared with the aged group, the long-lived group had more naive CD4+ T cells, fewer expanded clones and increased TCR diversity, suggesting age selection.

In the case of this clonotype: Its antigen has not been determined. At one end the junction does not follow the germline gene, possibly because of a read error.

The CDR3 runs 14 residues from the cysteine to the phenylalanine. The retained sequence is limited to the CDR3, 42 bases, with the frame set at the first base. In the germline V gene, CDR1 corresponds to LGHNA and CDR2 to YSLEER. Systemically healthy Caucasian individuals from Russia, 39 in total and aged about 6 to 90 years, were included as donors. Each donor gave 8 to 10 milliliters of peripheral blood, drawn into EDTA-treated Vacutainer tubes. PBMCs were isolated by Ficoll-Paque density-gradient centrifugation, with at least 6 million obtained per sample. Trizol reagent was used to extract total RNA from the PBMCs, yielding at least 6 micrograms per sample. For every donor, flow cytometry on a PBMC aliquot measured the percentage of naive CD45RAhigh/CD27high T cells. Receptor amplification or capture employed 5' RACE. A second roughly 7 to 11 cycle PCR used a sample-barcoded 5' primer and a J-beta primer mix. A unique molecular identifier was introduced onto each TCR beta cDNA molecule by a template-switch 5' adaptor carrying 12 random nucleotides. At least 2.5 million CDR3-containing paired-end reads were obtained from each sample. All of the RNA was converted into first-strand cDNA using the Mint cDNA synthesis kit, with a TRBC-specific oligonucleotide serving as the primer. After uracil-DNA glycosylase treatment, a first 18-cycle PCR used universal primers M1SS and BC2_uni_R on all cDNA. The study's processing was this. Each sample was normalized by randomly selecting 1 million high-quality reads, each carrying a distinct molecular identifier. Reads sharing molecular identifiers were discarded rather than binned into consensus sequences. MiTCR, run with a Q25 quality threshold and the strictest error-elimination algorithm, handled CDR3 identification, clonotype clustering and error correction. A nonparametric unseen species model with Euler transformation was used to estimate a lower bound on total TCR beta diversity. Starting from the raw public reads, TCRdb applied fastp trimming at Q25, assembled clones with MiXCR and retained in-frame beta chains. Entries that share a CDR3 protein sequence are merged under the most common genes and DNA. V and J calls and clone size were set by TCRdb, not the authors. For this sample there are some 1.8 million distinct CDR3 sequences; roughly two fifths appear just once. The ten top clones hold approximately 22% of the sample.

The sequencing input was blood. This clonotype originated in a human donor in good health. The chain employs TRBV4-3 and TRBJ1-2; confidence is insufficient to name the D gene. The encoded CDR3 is CASGQEMGFYGYTF. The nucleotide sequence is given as TGCGCCAGCGGCCAAGAGATGGGATTCTATGGCTACACCTTC.